This T cell receptor beta chain came from a study of shared clonotypes between healthy human individuals. The repertoire was sequenced with immunoSEQ multiplex PCR; TCRdb's copy has only in-frame clones and lacks some. The sample includes about half a million clones, approximately 78% of them seen just once. A word on this clone: This likely came from a read error, as a far larger clone is one base away.

This TCR was sampled from a woman in her 40s in good health. Some clones in this sample may be carry-over from other donors' samples. Source material: PBMCs.

The CDR3 sequence is CAWSRQVRRETQYF. For the CDR3, the DNA is TGTGCCTGGAGCCGACAGGTTCGACGAGAGACCCAGTACTTC. The gene calls are TRBV30 and TRBJ2-7; D possibly corresponds to TRBD1 (6 bases). The better agreement between TRBJ2-5 and the DNA end casts doubt on the J call. CDR3 size: 14 residues. Per the germline V gene, CDR1 is GTSNPN and CDR2 is SVGIG (reference sequence).